This TCR beta chain was documented in a study of vaccination and CD4 T cells after COVID-19. Treatment indicated: approximately nine-day PBMC culture with coronavirus spike peptide pools or control peptides (ViraFEST assay). This clonotype was counted only a few times. Antigen specificity is unknown. Germline V gene sequence: CDR1 MNHNS, CDR2 SASEGT. V lost 0 bases to trimming and J lost 5 bases, with 8 bases between them. The CDR3 length is 15 residues. Researchers used the Oncomine TCR Beta short-read assay to sequence DNA from cultured CD4+ T cells. TCRdb used MiXCR to reprocess the PCR reads, holding one entry per CDR3 protein. The data show over 20,000 distinct CDR3 sequences, with about two fifths seen just once and approximately 17% held by the top ten.

The receptor was derived from a human donor who received a COVID-19 vaccine. The rearrangement links TRBV6-1 to TRBJ1-6; D not resolved. The sequenced sample was CD4+ T cells from blood, cultured in vitro, obtained before SARS-CoV-2 vaccination. CDR3 sequence reads: CASSEALGNNSPLHF. CDR3 nucleotides: TGTGCCAGCAGTGAAGCGCTAGGGAATAATTCACCCCTCCACTTT.